This T cell receptor beta chain was obtained from a study of patients and donors after allogeneic stem cell transplantation. This clonotype was picked up a small number of times. TCRdb re-called the RT-PCR reads through MiXCR, storing one row per CDR3 protein. The sample shows 200,000 to 250,000 distinct CDR3 sequences, roughly an eighth of them seen only once. The germline CDR1 and CDR2 sequences are SGHDT and YYEEEE. The CDR3 sequence is 13 residues long. V gave up 2 bases and J gave up 7 bases, with 12 bases separating them. The receptor was isolated from a human donor who was either an allogeneic HSCT recipient or a stem cell or donor lymphocyte infusion donor (not recorded which). It is not recorded whose cells these are; they may come from a transplant donor. Material: blood, either unsorted or a sorted T cell fraction (not recorded which). The rearrangement joins TRBV5-6 to TRBJ1-2, with D perhaps matching TRBD1 (6 bases). The DNA for the CDR3 is TGTGCCAGCAGCTTACAGGGTTCTCGTGGCTACACCTTC. Encoded protein: CASSLQGSRGYTF. The full variable domain, with the rest looked up from reference TRBV5-6 and TRBJ1-2, is DAGVTQSPTHLIKTRGQQVTLRCSPKSGHDTVSWYQQALGQGPQFIFQYYEEEERQRGNFPDRFSGHQFPNYSSELNVNALLLGDSALYLCASSLQGSRGYTFGSGTRLTVV.